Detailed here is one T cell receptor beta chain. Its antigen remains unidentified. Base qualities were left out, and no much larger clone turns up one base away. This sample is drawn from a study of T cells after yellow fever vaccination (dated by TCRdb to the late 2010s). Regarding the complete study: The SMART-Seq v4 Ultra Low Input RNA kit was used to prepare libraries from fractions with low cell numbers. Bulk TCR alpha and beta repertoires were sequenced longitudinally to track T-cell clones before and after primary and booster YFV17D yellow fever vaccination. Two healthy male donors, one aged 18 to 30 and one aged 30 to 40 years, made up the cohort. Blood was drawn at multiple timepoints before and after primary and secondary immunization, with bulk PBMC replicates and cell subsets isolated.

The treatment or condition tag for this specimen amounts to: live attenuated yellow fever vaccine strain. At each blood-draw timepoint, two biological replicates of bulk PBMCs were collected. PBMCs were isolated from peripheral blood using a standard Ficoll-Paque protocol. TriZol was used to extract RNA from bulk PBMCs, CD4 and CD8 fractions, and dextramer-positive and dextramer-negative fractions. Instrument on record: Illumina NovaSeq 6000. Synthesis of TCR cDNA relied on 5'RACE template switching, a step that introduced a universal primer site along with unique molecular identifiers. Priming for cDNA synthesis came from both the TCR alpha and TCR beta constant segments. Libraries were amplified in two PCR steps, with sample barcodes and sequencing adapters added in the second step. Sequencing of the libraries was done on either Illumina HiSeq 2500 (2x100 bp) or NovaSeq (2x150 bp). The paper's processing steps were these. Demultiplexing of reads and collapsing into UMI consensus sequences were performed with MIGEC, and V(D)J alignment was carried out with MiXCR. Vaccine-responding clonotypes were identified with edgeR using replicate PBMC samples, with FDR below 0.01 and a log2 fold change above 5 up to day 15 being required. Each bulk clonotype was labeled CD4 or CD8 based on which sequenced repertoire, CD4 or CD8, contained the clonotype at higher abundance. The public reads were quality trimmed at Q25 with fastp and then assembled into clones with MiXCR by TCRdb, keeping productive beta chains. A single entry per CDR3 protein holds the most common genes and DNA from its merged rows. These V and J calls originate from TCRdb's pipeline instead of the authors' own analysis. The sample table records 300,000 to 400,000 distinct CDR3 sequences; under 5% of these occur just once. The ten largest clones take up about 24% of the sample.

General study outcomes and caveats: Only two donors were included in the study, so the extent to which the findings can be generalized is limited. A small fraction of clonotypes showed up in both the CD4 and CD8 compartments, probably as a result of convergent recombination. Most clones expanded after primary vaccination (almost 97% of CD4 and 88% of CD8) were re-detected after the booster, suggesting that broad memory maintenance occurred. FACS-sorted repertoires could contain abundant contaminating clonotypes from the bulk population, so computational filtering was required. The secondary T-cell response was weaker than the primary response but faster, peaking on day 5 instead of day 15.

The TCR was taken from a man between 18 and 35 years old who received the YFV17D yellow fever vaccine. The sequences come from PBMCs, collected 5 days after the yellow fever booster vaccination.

The nucleotides are TGTGCCAGCAGCCCAGGAGGACTAGCGGGCATAGAGACCCAGTACTTC. Translated, this is CASSPGGLAGIETQYF. This sequence uses TRBV3-1 and TRBJ2-5; 11 middle bases align to TRBD2. Taken from the germline V gene (reference sequence), the CDR1 and CDR2 loops are LGHDT and YNNKEL. The CDR3 holds 16 amino acids from the cysteine to the phenylalanine. CDR3 DNA only is kept here, 48 bases in frame from base 1. V has 4 bases trimmed and J has 4 bases trimmed; junction bases matching no gene number 8.